This T cell receptor (beta chain) stems from a study of control samples from healthy donors and cancer patients. Clones were sequenced by immunoSEQ multiplex PCR, and TCRdb holds only the in-frame ones, with some missing. In the table there are 170,000 or so clones, around 92% of which are singletons. The CDR3 length is 15 residues. Germline V gene sequence: CDR1 SNHLY, CDR2 FYNNEI. Trimming removed 7 bases at V and 3 bases at J, with 18 bases between. V and J are TRBV2 and TRBJ1-1; D perhaps matches TRBD1 (5 bases). Specimen: blood. This receptor was taken from a woman aged 40 to 50 in good health. The CDR3 sequence is CASMAGRRKDTEAFF. CDR3 sequence (DNA): TGTGCCAGCATGGCAGGGAGGCGTAAGGACACTGAAGCTTTCTTT.